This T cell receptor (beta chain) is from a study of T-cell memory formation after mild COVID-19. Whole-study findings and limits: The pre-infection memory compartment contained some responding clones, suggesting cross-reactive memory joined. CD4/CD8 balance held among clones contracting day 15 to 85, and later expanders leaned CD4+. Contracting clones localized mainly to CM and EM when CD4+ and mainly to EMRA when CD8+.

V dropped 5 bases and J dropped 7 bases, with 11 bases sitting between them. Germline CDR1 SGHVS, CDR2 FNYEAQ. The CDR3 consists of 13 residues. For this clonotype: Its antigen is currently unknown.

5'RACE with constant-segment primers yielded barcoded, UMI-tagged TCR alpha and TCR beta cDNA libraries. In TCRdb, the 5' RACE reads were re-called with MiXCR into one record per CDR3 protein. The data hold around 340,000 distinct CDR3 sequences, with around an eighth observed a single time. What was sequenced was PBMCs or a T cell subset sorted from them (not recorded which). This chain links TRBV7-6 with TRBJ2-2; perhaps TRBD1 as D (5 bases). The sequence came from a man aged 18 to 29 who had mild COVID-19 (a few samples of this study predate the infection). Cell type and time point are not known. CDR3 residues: CASSGQLGGELFF. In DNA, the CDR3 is TGTGCCAGCAGCGGACAACTTGGCGGGGAGCTGTTTTTT.